Following are 2 T cell receptor beta chains from one sample sequenced in a study of T-cell reconstitution after alpha-beta-depleted transplantation in children. For TCRbeta, the library was prepared with unique molecular identifiers. Each CDR3 protein gets one entry after TCRdb re-called the PCR reads with MiXCR. Of fewer than 550,000 distinct CDR3 sequences detected, about an eighth appear once; the ten largest clones hold less than 15%. The sample here was PBMCs, mostly from graft donor cells, taken 180 days after TCRalphabeta/CD19-depleted stem cell transplant. Source of these receptors: a female patient aged 2-9 years who had a stem cell transplant for aplastic anemia, so the T cells may come from the graft donor.

This clonotype was seen repeatedly, ten times or more. The genes are TRBV28 and TRBJ2-5; possible D gene TRBD2, 5 bases. The CDR3 length is 13 residues. Trimming stripped 6 bases from V and 5 bases from J, with 13 bases between. The germline gives CDR1 MDHEN, CDR2 SYDVKM. The CDR3 DNA follows: TGTGCCAGCAGCCAACTAGGGTGGGAGACCCAGTACTTC. Its protein product is CASSQLGWETQYF.

This clonotype was found a few times. Written as DNA, the CDR3 is TGCAGCGTTGTATATCGGACAGCCGATTACGAGCAGTACTTC. Its translation: CSVVYRTADYEQYF. The chain joins TRBV29-1 to TRBJ2-7, with a tentative D call TRBD1 (6 bases). Germline assignment: CDR1 SQVTM and CDR2 ANQGSEA. V shed 4 bases and J shed 4 bases, with 17 bases lying between them. The CDR3 runs to 14 residues.